Below, one T cell receptor (beta chain) is given with its context. Its antigen is currently unknown. MiXCR, run by TCRdb on the reads, gives a single entry per CDR3 protein. The sample includes around 69,000 distinct CDR3 sequences, about 69% seen only once; the top ten take less than 8.5%. The data belong to a study of type 1 regulatory T cells. The overall study: T-allo10 is a Tr1-enriched, alloantigen-specific CD4 T cell product made in vitro.

CDR1 is SGDLS and CDR2 is YYNGEE in the germline V gene. The CDR3 loop spans 16 amino acids. V lost 5 bases and J lost 7; bases outside the gene matches: 11. The graft donor-derived T-allo10 cells reportedly recognize host alloantigens, are anergic, and suppress alloantigen-specifically. The specimen was cultured T cells, either the whole culture or a sorted T cell fraction (not recorded which). Indicated subset: Tr1-enriched cell product generated in vitro against host alloantigens. This chain joins TRBV9 and TRBJ2-1; 11 nucleotides line up with TRBD1. This TCR was sampled from a human donor in good health. The CDR3 nucleotides read TGTGCCAGCAGTAACGTACCGGGACAGGGGGGGAATGAGCAGTTCTTC. It encodes CASSNVPGQGGNEQFF.